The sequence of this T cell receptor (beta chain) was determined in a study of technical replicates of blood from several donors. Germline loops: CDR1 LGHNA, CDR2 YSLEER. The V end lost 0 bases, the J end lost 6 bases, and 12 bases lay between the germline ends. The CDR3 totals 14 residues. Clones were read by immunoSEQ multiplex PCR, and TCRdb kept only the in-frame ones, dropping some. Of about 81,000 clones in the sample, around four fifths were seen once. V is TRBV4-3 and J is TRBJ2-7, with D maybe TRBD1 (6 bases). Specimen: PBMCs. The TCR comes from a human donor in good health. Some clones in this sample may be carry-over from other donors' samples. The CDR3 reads CASSQDRDMGEQYF. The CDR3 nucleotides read TGCGCCAGCAGCCAAGATCGGGACATGGGCGAGCAGTACTTC.